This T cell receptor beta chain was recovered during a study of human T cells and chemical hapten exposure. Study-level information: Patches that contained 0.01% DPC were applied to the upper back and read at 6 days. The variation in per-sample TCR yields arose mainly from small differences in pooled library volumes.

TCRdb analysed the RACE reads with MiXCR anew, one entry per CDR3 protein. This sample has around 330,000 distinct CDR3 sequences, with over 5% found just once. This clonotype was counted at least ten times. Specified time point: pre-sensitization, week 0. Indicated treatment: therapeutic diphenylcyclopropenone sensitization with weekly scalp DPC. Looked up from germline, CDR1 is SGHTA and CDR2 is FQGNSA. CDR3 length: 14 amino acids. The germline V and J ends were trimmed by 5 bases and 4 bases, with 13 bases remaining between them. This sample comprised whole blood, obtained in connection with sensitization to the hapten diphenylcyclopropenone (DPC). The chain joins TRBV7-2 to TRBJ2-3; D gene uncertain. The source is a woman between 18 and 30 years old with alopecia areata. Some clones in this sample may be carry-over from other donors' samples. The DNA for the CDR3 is TGTGCCAGCAGCCCGTCGACTGCCTCAGATACGCAGTATTTT. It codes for CASSPSTASDTQYF.